This T cell receptor (beta chain) was identified in a study of shared clonotypes between healthy human individuals. Germline CDR1 MNHEY, CDR2 SMNVEV (reference sequence). Trimming at V came to 5 bases and at J to 4 bases, leaving 6 bases not matched to a gene. This CDR3 has 14 amino acids. The table came from immunoSEQ multiplex PCR; TCRdb's copy has only in-frame clones and leaves some out. The repertoire includes under 600,000 clones, 97% of them detected once, and 0.057% sits in the top ten. The chain uses TRBV27 and TRBJ2-7; 9 nucleotides align to TRBD1. Input material: naive CD4+ T cells sorted from blood. The subset is: CD45RA+ positively selected. This TCR was recovered from a woman aged 30 to 39 in good health. CDR3: CASSKQGARYEQYF. Here the CDR3 DNA reads TGTGCCAGCAGTAAACAGGGGGCTAGATACGAGCAGTACTTC.